The T cell receptor beta chain under discussion was sequenced for a study of T cell clonotyping in hematopoietic cell transplantation. Assay used: immunoSEQ multiplex PCR; TCRdb lists only in-frame clones, some missing. The profile covers approximately 10,000 clones, with 85% to 95% appearing a single time and around 0.8% taken by the ten largest. The sequence came from a woman between 45 and 60 years old in good health. Some clones in this sample may be carry-over from other donors' samples. Input material: peripheral blood mononuclear cells.

The chain's CDR3 is CASSLEPGGWGYTF. CDR3 coding DNA: TGTGCCAGCAGCTTAGAACCAGGGGGTTGGGGCTACACCTTC. The rearrangement links TRBV11-2 to TRBJ1-2; 7 bases line up with TRBD1. Germline V gives CDR1 SGHAT, CDR2 FQNNGV. The V gene end was trimmed by 0 bases and the J gene end by 8 bases; junction bases not matched to a gene: 6. The CDR3 is 14 amino acids.